These 4 T cell receptor beta chains came from one sample sequenced in a study. Sequenced by immunoSEQ multiplex PCR; TCRdb stores in-frame clones only, minus some. The sample consists of under 90,000 clones, about 94% of them appearing once. Sequencing was done on a sample of PBMCs. The origin of the receptors is a man aged 40-49 years with rheumatoid arthritis.

This chain connects TRBV3-1 (or the pseudogene TRBV3-2) to TRBJ2-7; D is uncertain. Germline V gives CDR1 LGHDT, CDR2 YNNKEL (reference sequence). The CDR3 sequence is 13 residues long. V was clipped by 5 bases and J by 7 bases, with 15 bases between them. The CDR3: CASSSRPLLEQYF. The CDR3 DNA follows: TGTGCCAGCAGCTCCCGACCCCTTTTGGAGCAGTACTTC.

The chain combines TRBV5-4 with TRBJ1-5, with a weak D call TRBD1 (6 bases). Trimming cost V 1 base and J 0 bases, with 11 bases left between them. The CDR3 has 16 residues. Germline CDR1 reads SGHNT; CDR2 reads YYREEE (reference sequence). The CDR3 region has the DNA TGTGCCAGCAGCTTGAAGACAGGCGATAGCAATCAGCCCCAGCATTTT. It is translated as CASSLKTGDSNQPQHF.

This clone was observed a single time. The rearrangement joins TRBV5-1 to TRBJ2-5, with D hard to call. V gave up 2 bases and J gave up 5 bases, with 7 bases separating them. Germline V gene sequence: CDR1 SGHRS, CDR2 YFSETQ. The CDR3 is made up of 12 amino acids. The CDR3 sequence: CASSLNWETQYF. The CDR3 DNA is TGCGCCAGCAGCTTAAATTGGGAGACCCAGTACTTC.

This clone has a handful of counts. The chain employs TRBV18 and TRBJ1-1; 10 nucleotides align to TRBD1. The germline V gene has CDR1 KGHSH and CDR2 LQKENI. CDR3 length: 15 amino acids. J gave up 3 bases and V 2 bases, and 3 bases lay outside the gene matches. CDR3 in amino acids: CASSPYGTGDTEAFF. CDR3 bases: TGTGCCAGCTCACCATATGGGACAGGGGACACTGAAGCTTTCTTT.